A single sample is the source of the 2 T cell receptor beta chains below, sequenced in a study of blood T cell repertoires in COVID-19. Using immunoSEQ multiplex PCR, the repertoire was profiled, and TCRdb retains in-frame clones only, with some absent. The sample has hundreds of thousands of clones; 85% are singletons. The sample consisted of peripheral blood. The source is a man between 50 and 59 years old with COVID-19, enrolled during active disease.

The gene calls are TRBV5-1 and TRBJ1-5; D not certain. Between the trimmed V and J ends, which lost 0 bases and 0 bases, there was a span of 7 bases. This CDR3 region has 15 residues. Germline lookup yields CDR1 SGHRS and CDR2 YFSETQ. The CDR3: CASSLGYGSNQPQHF. Written as DNA, the CDR3 is TGCGCCAGCAGCTTGGGGTACGGTAGCAATCAGCCCCAGCATTTT.

This clone was recorded only once. The chain combines TRBV28 with TRBJ1-1; TRBD1 is a possible D gene (5 bases). This CDR3 contains 15 residues. The V gene's germline CDR1 is MDHEN and CDR2 SYDVKM. V was cut by 5 bases and J by 4 bases, with 17 bases left in between. The CDR3 region has the DNA TGTGCCAGCAGTCCCGCCCTCGGGAGGGGCACTGAAGCTTTCTTT. Protein sequence: CASSPALGRGTEAFF.